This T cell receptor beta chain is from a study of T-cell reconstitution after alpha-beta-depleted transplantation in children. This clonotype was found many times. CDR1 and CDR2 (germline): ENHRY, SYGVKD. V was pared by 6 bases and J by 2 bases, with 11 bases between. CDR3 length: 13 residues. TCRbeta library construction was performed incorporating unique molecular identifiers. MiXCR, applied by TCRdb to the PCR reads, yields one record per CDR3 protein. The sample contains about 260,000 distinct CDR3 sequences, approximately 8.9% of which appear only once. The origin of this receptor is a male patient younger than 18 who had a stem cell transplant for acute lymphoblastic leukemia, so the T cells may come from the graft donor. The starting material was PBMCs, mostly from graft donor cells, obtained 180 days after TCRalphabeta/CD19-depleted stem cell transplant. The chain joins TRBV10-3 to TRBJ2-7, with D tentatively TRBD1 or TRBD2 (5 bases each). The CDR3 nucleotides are TGTGCCATCAGCCACGGGACCACCTACGAGCAGTACTTC. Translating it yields CAISHGTTYEQYF.